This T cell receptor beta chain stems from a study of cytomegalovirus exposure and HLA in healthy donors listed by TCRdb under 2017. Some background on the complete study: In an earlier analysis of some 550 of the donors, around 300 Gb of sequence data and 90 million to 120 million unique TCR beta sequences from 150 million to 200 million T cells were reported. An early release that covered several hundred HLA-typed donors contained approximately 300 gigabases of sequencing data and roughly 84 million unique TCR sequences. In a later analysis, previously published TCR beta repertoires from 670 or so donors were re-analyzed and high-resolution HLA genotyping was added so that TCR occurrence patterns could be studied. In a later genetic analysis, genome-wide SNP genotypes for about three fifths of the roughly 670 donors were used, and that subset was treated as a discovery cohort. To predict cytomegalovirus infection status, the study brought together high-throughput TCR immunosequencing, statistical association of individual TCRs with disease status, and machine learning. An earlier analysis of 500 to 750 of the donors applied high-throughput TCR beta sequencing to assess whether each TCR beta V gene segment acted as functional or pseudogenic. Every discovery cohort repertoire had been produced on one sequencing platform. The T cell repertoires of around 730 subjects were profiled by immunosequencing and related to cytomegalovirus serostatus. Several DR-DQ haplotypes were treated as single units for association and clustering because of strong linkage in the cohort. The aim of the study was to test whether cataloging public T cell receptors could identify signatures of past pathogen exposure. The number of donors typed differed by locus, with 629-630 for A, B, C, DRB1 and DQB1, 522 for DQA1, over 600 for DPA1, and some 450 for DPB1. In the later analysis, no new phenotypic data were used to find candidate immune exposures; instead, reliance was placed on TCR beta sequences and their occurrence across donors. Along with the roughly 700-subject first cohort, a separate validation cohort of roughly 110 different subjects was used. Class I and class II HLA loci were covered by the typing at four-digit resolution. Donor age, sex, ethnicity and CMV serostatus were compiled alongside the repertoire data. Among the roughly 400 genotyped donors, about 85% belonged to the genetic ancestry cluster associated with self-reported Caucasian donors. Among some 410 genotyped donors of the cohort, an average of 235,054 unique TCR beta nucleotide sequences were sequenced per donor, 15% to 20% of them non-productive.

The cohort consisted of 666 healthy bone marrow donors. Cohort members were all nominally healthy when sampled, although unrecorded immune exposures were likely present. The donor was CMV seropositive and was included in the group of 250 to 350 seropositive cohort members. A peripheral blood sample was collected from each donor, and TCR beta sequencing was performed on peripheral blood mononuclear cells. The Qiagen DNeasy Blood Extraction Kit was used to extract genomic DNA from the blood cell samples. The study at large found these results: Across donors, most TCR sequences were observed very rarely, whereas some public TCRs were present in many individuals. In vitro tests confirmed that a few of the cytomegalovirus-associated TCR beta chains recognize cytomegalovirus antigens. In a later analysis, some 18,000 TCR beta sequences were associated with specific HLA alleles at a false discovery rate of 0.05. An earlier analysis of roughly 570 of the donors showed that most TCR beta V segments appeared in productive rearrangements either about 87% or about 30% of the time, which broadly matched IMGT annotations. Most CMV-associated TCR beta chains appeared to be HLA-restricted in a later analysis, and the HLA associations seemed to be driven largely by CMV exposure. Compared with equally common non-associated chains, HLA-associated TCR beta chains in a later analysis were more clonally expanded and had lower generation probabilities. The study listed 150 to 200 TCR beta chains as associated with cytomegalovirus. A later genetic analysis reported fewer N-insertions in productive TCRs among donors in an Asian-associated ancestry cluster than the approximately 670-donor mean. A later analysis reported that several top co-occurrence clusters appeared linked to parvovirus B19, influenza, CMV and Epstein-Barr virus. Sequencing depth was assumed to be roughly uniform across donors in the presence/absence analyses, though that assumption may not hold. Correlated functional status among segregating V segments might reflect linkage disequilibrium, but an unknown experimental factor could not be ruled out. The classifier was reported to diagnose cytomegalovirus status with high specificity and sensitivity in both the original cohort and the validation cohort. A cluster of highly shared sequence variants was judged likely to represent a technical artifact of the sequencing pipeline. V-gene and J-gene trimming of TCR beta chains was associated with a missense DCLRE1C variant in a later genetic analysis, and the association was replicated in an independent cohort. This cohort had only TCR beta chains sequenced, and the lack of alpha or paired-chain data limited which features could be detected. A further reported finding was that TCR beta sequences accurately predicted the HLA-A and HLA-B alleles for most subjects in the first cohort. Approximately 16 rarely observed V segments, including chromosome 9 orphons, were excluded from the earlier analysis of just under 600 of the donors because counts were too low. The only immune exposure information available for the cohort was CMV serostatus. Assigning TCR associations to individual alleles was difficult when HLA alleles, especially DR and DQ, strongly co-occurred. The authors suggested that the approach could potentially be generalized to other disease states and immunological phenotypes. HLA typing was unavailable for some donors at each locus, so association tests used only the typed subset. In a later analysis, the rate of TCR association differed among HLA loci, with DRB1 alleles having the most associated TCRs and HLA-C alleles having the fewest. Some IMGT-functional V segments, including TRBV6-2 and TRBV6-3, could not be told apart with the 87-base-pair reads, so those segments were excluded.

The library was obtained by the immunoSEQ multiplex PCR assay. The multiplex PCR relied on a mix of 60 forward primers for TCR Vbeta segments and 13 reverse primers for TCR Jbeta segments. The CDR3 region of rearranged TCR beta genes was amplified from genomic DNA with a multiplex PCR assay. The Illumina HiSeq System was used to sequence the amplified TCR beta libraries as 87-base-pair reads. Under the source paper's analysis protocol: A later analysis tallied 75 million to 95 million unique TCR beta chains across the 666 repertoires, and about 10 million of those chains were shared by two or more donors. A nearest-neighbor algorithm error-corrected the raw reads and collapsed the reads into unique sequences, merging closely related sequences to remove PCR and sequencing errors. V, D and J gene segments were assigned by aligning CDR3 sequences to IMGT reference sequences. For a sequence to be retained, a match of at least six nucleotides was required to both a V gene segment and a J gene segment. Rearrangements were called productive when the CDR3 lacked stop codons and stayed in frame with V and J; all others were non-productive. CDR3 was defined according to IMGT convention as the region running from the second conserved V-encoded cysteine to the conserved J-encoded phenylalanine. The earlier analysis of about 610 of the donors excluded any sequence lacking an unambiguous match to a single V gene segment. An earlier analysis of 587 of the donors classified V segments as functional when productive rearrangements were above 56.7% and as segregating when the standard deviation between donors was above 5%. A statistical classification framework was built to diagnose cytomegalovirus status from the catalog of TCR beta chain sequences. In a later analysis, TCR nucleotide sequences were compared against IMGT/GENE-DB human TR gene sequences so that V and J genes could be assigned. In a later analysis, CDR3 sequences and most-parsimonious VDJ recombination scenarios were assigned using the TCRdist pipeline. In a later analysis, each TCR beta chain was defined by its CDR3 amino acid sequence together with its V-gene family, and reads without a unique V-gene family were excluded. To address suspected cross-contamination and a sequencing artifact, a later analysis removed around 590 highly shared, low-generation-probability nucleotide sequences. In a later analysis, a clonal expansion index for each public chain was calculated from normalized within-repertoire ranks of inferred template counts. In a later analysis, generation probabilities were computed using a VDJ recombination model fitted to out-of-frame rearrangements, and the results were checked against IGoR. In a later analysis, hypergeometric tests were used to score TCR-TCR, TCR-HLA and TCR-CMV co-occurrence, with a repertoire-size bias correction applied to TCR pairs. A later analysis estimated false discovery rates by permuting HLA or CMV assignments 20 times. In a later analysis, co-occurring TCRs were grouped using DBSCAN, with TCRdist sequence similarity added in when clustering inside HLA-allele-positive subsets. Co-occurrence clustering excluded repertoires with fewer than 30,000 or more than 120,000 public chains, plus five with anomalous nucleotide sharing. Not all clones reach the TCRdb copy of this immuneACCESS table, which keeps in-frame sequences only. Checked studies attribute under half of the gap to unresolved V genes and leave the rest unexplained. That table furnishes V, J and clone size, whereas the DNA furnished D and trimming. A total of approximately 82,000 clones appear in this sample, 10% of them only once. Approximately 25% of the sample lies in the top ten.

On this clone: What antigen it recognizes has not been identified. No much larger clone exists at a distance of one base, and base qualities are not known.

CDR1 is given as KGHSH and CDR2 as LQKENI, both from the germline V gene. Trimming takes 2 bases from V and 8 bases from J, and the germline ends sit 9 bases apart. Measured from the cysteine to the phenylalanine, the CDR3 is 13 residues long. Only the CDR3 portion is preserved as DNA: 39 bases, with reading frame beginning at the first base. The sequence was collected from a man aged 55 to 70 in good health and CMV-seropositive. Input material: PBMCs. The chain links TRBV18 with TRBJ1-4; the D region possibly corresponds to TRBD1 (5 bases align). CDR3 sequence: CASSPGAREKLFF. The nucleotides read TGTGCCAGCTCACCAGGGGCCAGGGAAAAACTGTTTTTT.